This passage covers 13 T cell receptor beta chains from one sample sequenced in a study of blood T cell repertoires in COVID-19. Sequencing used immunoSEQ multiplex PCR; TCRdb keeps in-frame clones, though not all of them. The table has roughly 250,000 clones, 70% to 90% seen once; the top ten hold 2.1%. Sequences were obtained from peripheral blood. The receptors were gathered from a woman in her thirties or forties who had recovered from COVID-19.

The J gene is TRBJ1-4, the V gene TRBV6-2 or TRBV6-3; D remains ambiguous. The CDR3 totals 15 residues. CDR1 and CDR2 (germline): MNHEY, SVGEGT. V lost 6 bases, J lost 4 bases, and 15 bases lay in between. CDR3 residues: CASSAQAVLNEKLFF. The CDR3 DNA is TGTGCCAGCAGCGCCCAGGCAGTCCTTAATGAAAAACTGTTTTTT.

V usage is TRBV19 and J usage is TRBJ2-2; a weak D match, TRBD1 (5 bases). The germline gives CDR1 LNHDA, CDR2 SQIVND (reference sequence). The CDR3 is 16 residues long. V was shortened by 1 base and J by 4 bases, with 13 bases between the two germline ends. As DNA, the CDR3 is TGTGCCAGTAGTATAGGTGTAGGACACAGCACCGGGGAGCTGTTTTTT. Translating gives CASSIGVGHSTGELFF. Supplemented by reference TRBV19 and TRBJ2-2, the full variable domain reads DGGITQSPKYLFRKEGQNVTLSCEQNLNHDAMYWYRQDPGQGLRLIYYSQIVNDFQKGDIAEGYSVSREKKESFPLTVTSAQKNPTAFYLCASSIGVGHSTGELFFGEGSRLTVL.

The chain combines TRBV12-5 with TRBJ2-7; 7 positions agree with TRBD1. V dropped 5 bases and J dropped 3; count of bases not matched to a gene: 7. The V gene's germline CDR1 is LGHNT and CDR2 FRNRAP. The CDR3 is 14 amino acids. The CDR3 region is CASGKMTGSYEQYF. In DNA, the CDR3 is TGTGCTAGTGGTAAAATGACAGGGAGCTACGAGCAGTACTTC.

The chain employs TRBV29-1 and TRBJ2-5, with 8 bases identical to TRBD2. The CDR3 is made up of 14 amino acids. Germline V gene sequence: CDR1 SQVTM, CDR2 ANQGSEA. The ends lost 5 bases at V and 1 base at J; junction bases unmatched: 6. CDR3 DNA sequence: TGCAGCGTTTCGACTAGCGTCGGCCAAGAGACCCAGTACTTC. Its protein is CSVSTSVGQETQYF.

The rearrangement uses TRBV19 and TRBJ1-2; D may be TRBD1 (5 bases). This CDR3 comprises 12 residues. V was shortened by 6 bases and J by 5 bases, with 10 bases between the two germline ends. Germline CDR1 is LNHDA and CDR2 is SQIVND (reference sequence). CDR3 residues: CASSQTDYGYTF. The CDR3 coding sequence is TGTGCCAGTAGCCAGACAGATTATGGCTACACCTTC.

This chain uses TRBV2 with TRBJ2-7, with a weak D call TRBD2 (5 bases). The CDR3 runs to 12 residues. V lost 2 bases, J lost 8 bases, and 10 bases lay in between. The germline V gene has CDR1 SNHLY and CDR2 FYNNEI. The CDR3 here is CASSERASKQYF. As DNA, the CDR3 is TGTGCCAGCAGTGAACGGGCTAGCAAGCAGTACTTC. The entire variable domain, with the rest obtained from reference TRBV2 and TRBJ2-7, is as follows: EPEVTQTPSHQVTQMGQEVILRCVPISNHLYFYWYRQILGQKVEFLVSFYNNEISEKSEIFDDQFSVERPDGSNFTLKIRSTKLEDSAMYFCASSERASKQYFGPGTRLTVT.

This chain uses TRBV7-3 with TRBJ1-1, with D uncertain. The CDR3 is 13 residues long. The germline gives CDR1 SGHTA, CDR2 FQGTGA. Trimming cost V 5 bases and J 0 bases, with 7 bases left between them. This CDR3 reads CASSPFLNTEAFF. The CDR3 bases are TGTGCCAGCAGCCCCTTCTTGAACACTGAAGCTTTCTTT. The full variable domain, in which reference TRBV7-3 and TRBJ1-1 provide the parts outside the CDR3, is GAGVSQTPSNKVTEKGKYVELRCDPISGHTALYWYRQSLGQGPEFLIYFQGTGAADDSGLPNDRFFAVRPEGSVSTLKIQRTERGDSAVYLCASSPFLNTEAFFGQGTRLTVV.

The gene calls are TRBV4-2 and TRBJ2-7, with 8 bases aligning to TRBD1. There are 16 residues in the CDR3. The trim removed 1 base at V and 2 bases at J, leaving 7 bases unmatched. Germline CDR1 is LGHNA and CDR2 is YNFKEQ. This CDR3 is CASSQVHRGFAYEQYF. Here the CDR3 DNA reads TGTGCCAGCAGCCAAGTTCACAGGGGGTTCGCCTACGAGCAGTACTTC.

This chain uses TRBV29-1 with TRBJ2-5; 9 bases are shared with TRBD1. J gave up 6 bases and V 5 bases, and 13 bases lay outside the gene matches. Germline loops: CDR1 SQVTM, CDR2 ANQGSEA. The CDR3 spans 15 residues. CDR3 nucleotide sequence: TGCAGCGTTACAGGGGGCCAACTGATTGAGCAGACCCAGTACTTC. Residues: CSVTGGQLIEQTQYF.

The chain uses TRBV7-3 and TRBJ2-2, with 13 bases aligning to TRBD2. The V gene's germline CDR1 is SGHTA and CDR2 FQGTGA. This CDR3 is 16 amino acids long. V gave up 6 bases and J gave up 5 bases; unmatched junction bases: 6. CDR3 in amino acids: CASSRLAGGWTGELFF. The CDR3 DNA sequence: TGTGCCAGCAGTCGACTAGCGGGAGGTTGGACCGGGGAGCTGTTTTTT.

V gene TRBV28 combines with J gene TRBJ1-3; no clear D gene. CDR3 length: 17 residues. The germline V gene encodes CDR1 MDHEN and CDR2 SYDVKM. Trimming took 3 bases from V and 0 from J, leaving 15 bases between them. CDR3 sequence: CASSFNEWRGSGNTIYF. The CDR3 DNA follows: TGTGCCAGCAGTTTCAACGAATGGCGCGGCTCTGGAAACACCATATATTTT.

The chain employs TRBV7-6 and TRBJ2-2; no definite D call. The germline V gene has CDR1 SGHVS and CDR2 FNYEAQ. V gave up 5 bases and J gave up 0 bases, with 10 bases separating them. This CDR3 has 15 residues. As DNA, the CDR3 is TGTGCCAGCAGCCAGGCACAGACGAACACCGGGGAGCTGTTTTTT. Its translation: CASSQAQTNTGELFF.

This clone has just a few counts. The rearrangement uses TRBV19 and TRBJ1-6; 8 nucleotides line up with TRBD1. CDR3 length: 13 residues. Germline CDR1 is LNHDA and CDR2 is SQIVND (reference sequence). After removal of 9 bases from V and 8 bases from J, the junction contained 6 bases not matched to a gene. The CDR3 region is CASTGGGYSPLHF. The CDR3 nucleotides are TGTGCCAGCACAGGGGGTGGGTATTCACCCCTCCACTTT.